There are a few counts of the clone carrying this T cell receptor beta chain. The entry originates in a study of blood T cell repertoires in COVID-19. Study at large: Both acute and convalescent COVID-19 samples were obtained from the United States, Italy and Spain.

Using immunoSEQ multiplex PCR, the repertoire was profiled, and TCRdb retains in-frame clones only, with some absent. The sample records about 27,000 clones, 80% to 90% being singletons. The CDR3 has 14 residues. CDR1 MDHEN and CDR2 SYDVKM come from the germline V gene. V dropped 8 bases and J dropped 2; count of bases not matched to a gene: 6. The sequence was collected from a woman in her 50s with active COVID-19. Source material: peripheral blood. This chain links TRBV28 with TRBJ2-7; 10 positions agree with TRBD2. For the CDR3, the DNA is TGTGCCAGCGGTACTAGCGGGGCTACCTACGAGCAGTACTTC. The encoded protein is CASGTSGATYEQYF. Full variable domain (outside the CDR3, taken from reference TRBV28 and TRBJ2-7): DVKVTQSSRYLVKRTGEKVFLECVQDMDHENMFWYRQDPGLGLRLIYFSYDVKMKEKGDIPEGYSVSREKKERFSLILESASTNQTSMYLCASGTSGATYEQYFGPGTRLTVT.